These 30 T cell receptor beta chains originate from one sample sequenced in a study of T cell repertoires in cytomegalovirus infection (dated by TCRdb to about 2019). TCRdb names Illumina HiSeq 1500 as the instrument used. Using fastp trimming at Q25 and MiXCR clonotype assembly, TCRdb reanalyzed the public sequencing data and kept in-frame beta chains. Rows matching on CDR3 protein sequence are summarized as one entry with the most common DNA and genes. The sample includes about 69,000 distinct CDR3 sequences, with about 27% observed a single time. Roughly 60% of the sample goes to the ten largest clones. No cognate antigen is known for these TCRs. In light of the paper, this sample's treatment or condition label describes: in vitro stimulation with specific CMV peptide epitopes to enrich CMV-specific T cells. Sequenced material: CD8+ T cells from cultured PBMCs, taken from culture after CMV antigen stimulation. These receptors came from a human donor in good health (CMV status not recorded). Some clones in this sample may be carry-over from other donors' samples.

V gene TRBV30 combines with J gene TRBJ1-2; 7 nucleotides match TRBD1. Germline values: CDR1 GTSNPN, CDR2 SVGIG (reference sequence). The CDR3 runs to 13 residues. The J segment lost 8 bases and the V segment lost 2 bases, leaving 8 bases of the junction unmatched. CDR3 sequence reads: CAWSSGRGRGYTF. The CDR3 DNA follows: TGTGCCTGGAGTAGCGGGAGGGGGCGAGGCTACACCTTC.

This clonotype was observed a handful of times. The chain links TRBV20-1 to TRBJ1-2, with D unresolved. V lost 3 bases to trimming and J lost 2 bases, with 19 bases between them. CDR1 is DFQATT, CDR2 SNEGSKA, per germline (reference sequence). CDR3 length: 16 residues. The CDR3 DNA sequence: TGCAGTGCTAGGGACCCGGCCAGTCTGATGAACTATGGCTACACCTTC. Its protein product is CSARDPASLMNYGYTF.

V gene TRBV7-8 combines with J gene TRBJ1-1, with 7 bases that match TRBD1. The CDR3 length is 14 residues. CDR1 SGHVS and CDR2 FQNEAQ come from the germline V gene. V gave up 4 bases and J gave up 1 base; unmatched junction bases: 3. CDR3 sequence reads: CASSSGQPNTEAFF. DNA of the CDR3: TGTGCCAGCAGCTCGGGACAGCCGAACACTGAAGCTTTCTTT.

The rearrangement joins TRBV7-9 to TRBJ2-6, with D possibly matching TRBD1 (6 bases). Trimming cost V 0 bases and J 0 bases, with 21 bases left between them. The CDR3 sequence is 21 residues long. The germline gives CDR1 SEHNR, CDR2 FQNEAQ (reference sequence). CDR3 bases: TGTGCCAGCAGCTTAGCGACTGAGTTGGCAGGGGCGGACTCTGGGGCCAACGTCCTGACTTTC. Its translation is CASSLATELAGADSGANVLTF.

This clonotype has just a few counts. The chain has TRBV7-3 and TRBJ1-1, with TRBD1 identical over 7 bases. The V and J ends lost 0 bases and 10 bases, in that order; junction bases with no gene match: 8. The germline CDR1 and CDR2 sequences are SGHTA and FQGTGA. This CDR3 spans 14 amino acids. CDR3 region: CASSLTDRDRRAFF. Written as DNA, the CDR3 is TGTGCCAGCAGCTTAACCGATCGGGACAGAAGAGCTTTCTTT.

The V gene is TRBV6-1, the J gene TRBJ1-5; D call uncertain. The CDR3 sequence is 10 residues long. V dropped 8 bases and J dropped 7 bases, with 6 bases sitting between them. Per germline, CDR1 MNHNS and CDR2 SASEGT. The CDR3 reads CASGVQPQHF. In DNA form, the CDR3 reads TGTGCCAGCGGGGTCCAGCCCCAGCATTTT.

V usage is TRBV5-1 and J usage is TRBJ1-1, with D unclear. Trimming removed 1 base at V and 1 base at J, with 8 bases between. CDR1 is SGHRS, CDR2 YFSETQ, per germline. The CDR3 contains 14 residues. CDR3 amino acids: CASSLSGSNTEAFF. The CDR3 nucleotides are TGCGCCAGCAGCTTGTCCGGGTCGAACACTGAAGCTTTCTTT.

V and J are TRBV4-1 and TRBJ1-2; TRBD1 matches at 7 bases. Germline CDR1 is MGHRA and CDR2 is YSYEKL. This CDR3 is built from 13 residues. J lost 8 bases, V lost 4 bases, and 7 bases had no gene match. The CDR3 DNA sequence: TGCGCCAGCAGCCCAGGACAGGCTGGAGGCTACACCTTC. Translated: CASSPGQAGGYTF.

V is TRBV11-2 and J is TRBJ1-1; D gene unclear. The V end was cut by 3 bases, the J end by 3 bases, with 5 bases between. The germline V gene encodes CDR1 SGHAT and CDR2 FQNNGV. The CDR3 is 12 amino acids. The CDR3 DNA is TGTGCCAGCAGCTTCCAAGACACTGAAGCTTTCTTT. Protein product: CASSFQDTEAFF.

The J gene is TRBJ1-6, the V gene TRBV6-6; D may be TRBD1 (5 bases). The CDR3 has 12 residues. The ends were cut back, 10 bases at V and 9 bases at J, with 13 bases in the middle. Per germline, CDR1 MNHNY and CDR2 SVGAGI (reference sequence). CDR3 in amino acids: CATGSVGSPLHF. CDR3 sequence (DNA): TGTGCCACAGGGTCGGTAGGTTCACCCCTCCACTTT.

V gene TRBV7-9 combines with J gene TRBJ2-5; possibly TRBD1 or TRBD2 for D (5 bases each). The CDR3 has 14 amino acids. Germline CDR1 SEHNR, CDR2 FQNEAQ (reference sequence). Trimming removed 3 bases at V and 0 bases at J, with 8 bases between. The CDR3 sequence is CASSFPGHQETQYF. The CDR3 coding sequence is TGTGCCAGCAGCTTCCCGGGGCACCAAGAGACCCAGTACTTC.

As concerns this clonotype: This could be a read error, since a much larger clone is one nucleotide away. The chain recombines TRBV4-2 with TRBJ2-3; D gene uncertain. The length of the CDR3 is 12 residues. Germline-derived CDR1 and CDR2 are LGHNA and YNFKEQ. Trimming shortened V by 0 bases and J by 11 bases, and 9 bases separated the two germline ends. CDR3 residues: CASSQDILEQYF. CDR3 coding DNA: TGTGCCAGCAGCCAAGACATATTGGAGCAGTATTTT.

The chain is built from TRBV9 and TRBJ2-3; perhaps TRBD2 as D (5 bases). This CDR3 region has 16 residues. With 2 bases removed from V and 0 bases from J, the gap between germline ends came to 13 bases. Germline-derived CDR1 and CDR2 are SGDLS and YYNGEE. The chain's CDR3 is CASSVEGQTSTDTQYF. The CDR3 region has the DNA TGTGCCAGCAGCGTCGAGGGTCAGACTAGCACAGATACGCAGTATTTT.

The J gene is TRBJ2-5, the V gene TRBV19; a possible D gene is TRBD2 (6 bases). The CDR3 is made up of 15 amino acids. The germline CDR1 and CDR2 sequences are LNHDA and SQIVND (reference sequence). Trimming took 5 bases from V and 2 from J, leaving 15 bases between them. CDR3 nucleotide sequence: TGTGCCAGTAGTCAGCGGGCTCAAGATCAAGAGACCCAGTACTTC. This sequence encodes CASSQRAQDQETQYF.

This chain uses TRBV5-4 with TRBJ2-7; D remains unclear. Germline loops: CDR1 SGHNT, CDR2 YYREEE (reference sequence). This CDR3 has 13 amino acids. Trimming stripped 5 bases from V and 5 bases from J, with 14 bases between. The CDR3 nucleotides are TGTGCCAGCAGGGGATCTTCGGTCCACGAGCAGTACTTC. It yields the protein CASRGSSVHEQYF.

V gene TRBV20-1 combines with J gene TRBJ2-3; D is unclear. V was pared by 2 bases and J by 0 bases, with 12 bases between. The CDR3 is 15 residues long. The germline CDR1 and CDR2 sequences are DFQATT and SNEGSKA (reference sequence). In nucleotides, the CDR3 is TGCAGTGCTAGATCCCGGACGGTCAGCACAGATACGCAGTATTTT. This translates into CSARSRTVSTDTQYF.

This clonotype occurred many times. This chain connects TRBV19 to TRBJ1-2; D ambiguous. Trimming cost V 5 bases and J 2 bases, with 6 bases left between them. CDR1 and CDR2 (germline): LNHDA, SQIVND (reference sequence). The CDR3 consists of 12 residues. The CDR3 nucleotides read TGTGCCAGTAGTCCTCCCAACTATGGCTACACCTTC. It specifies CASSPPNYGYTF.

This clonotype was recorded many times. The chain is built from TRBV4-1 and TRBJ2-2, with 8 nucleotides matching TRBD1. The CDR3 covers 15 residues. Germline-derived CDR1 and CDR2 are MGHRA and YSYEKL. J lost 5 bases, V lost 1 base, and 3 bases had no gene match. This CDR3 reads CASSQVWTGTGELFF. The CDR3 DNA reads TGCGCCAGCAGCCAAGTCTGGACAGGGACCGGGGAGCTGTTTTTT.

V and J are TRBV11-2 and TRBJ1-2; 7 nucleotides line up with TRBD1. This CDR3 region has 16 residues. CDR1 and CDR2 from the germline V gene are SGHAT and FQNNGV. The V gene end was trimmed by 4 bases and the J gene end by 4 bases; junction bases not matched to a gene: 12. CDR3 in DNA: TGTGCCAGCAGCTCCATCGCGGAGGGGGCTGGCTATGGCTACACCTTC. Protein: CASSSIAEGAGYGYTF.

This clonotype has ten or more counts. This chain uses TRBV4-1 with TRBJ1-2; 9 positions match TRBD1. The trim removed 0 bases at V and 1 base at J, leaving 3 bases unmatched. The CDR3 runs 16 residues. The germline CDR1 and CDR2 sequences are MGHRA and YSYEKL. The DNA for the CDR3 is TGCGCCAGCAGCCAAGATGGACAGGGGTTTAACTATGGCTACACCTTC. It encodes CASSQDGQGFNYGYTF.

Many counts were recorded for this clonotype. The V call is TRBV24-1, the J call TRBJ2-1, with 12 positions matching TRBD2. The CDR3 totals 16 residues. Germline CDR1 is KGHDR and CDR2 is SFDVKD. V lost 4 bases, J lost 3 bases, and 3 bases stayed unmatched. Here the CDR3 DNA reads TGTGCCACCAGTGACGCACTAGCGGGGGGCTACAATGAGCAGTTCTTC. It codes for CATSDALAGGYNEQFF.

This chain joins TRBV5-1 and TRBJ2-7; TRBD1 aligns across 10 bases. The CDR3 contains 15 residues. V shed 3 bases and J 6 bases; nucleotides not matched to a gene: 9. Germline CDR1 and CDR2: SGHRS and YFSETQ. DNA for the CDR3: TGCGCCAGCAGCTCTCCGGGACAGGGGAAAGTCGAGCAGTACTTC. Protein product: CASSSPGQGKVEQYF.

The chain couples TRBV19 to TRBJ2-1; D not certain. V was pared by 5 bases and J by 13 bases, with 18 bases between. CDR3 length: 13 residues. Germline V gene sequence: CDR1 LNHDA, CDR2 SQIVND (reference sequence). The DNA for the CDR3 is TGTGCCAGTAGTGTATCCCCGACATCCTTTCAGTTCTTC. Translated, it gives CASSVSPTSFQFF.

V gene TRBV6-1 combines with J gene TRBJ1-1; D is uncertain. The CDR3 contains 11 residues. V lost 3 bases and J 6 bases, leaving 5 bases between the germline ends. Per the germline V gene, CDR1 is MNHNS and CDR2 is SASEGT. The CDR3 here is CASSETPEAFF. The CDR3 DNA sequence: TGTGCCAGCAGTGAGACCCCTGAAGCTTTCTTT.

The chain couples TRBV5-1 to TRBJ2-1; 7 bases agree with TRBD1. This CDR3 has 15 amino acids. V dropped 3 bases and J dropped 7; count of bases not matched to a gene: 10. Germline loops: CDR1 SGHRS, CDR2 YFSETQ. The CDR3 protein is CASSSDLTGSNEQFF. The CDR3 nucleotides are TGCGCCAGCAGCTCTGATTTGACAGGGTCAAATGAGCAGTTCTTC.

This clonotype was seen more than once but under ten times. The rearrangement joins TRBV7-9 to TRBJ2-1; D gene ambiguous. The germline V and J ends were trimmed by 3 bases and 7 bases, with 7 bases remaining between them. CDR3 length: 12 residues. The germline gives CDR1 SEHNR, CDR2 FQNEAQ (reference sequence). The CDR3 sequence: CASSFSFNEQFF. DNA for the CDR3: TGTGCCAGCAGCTTTTCCTTTAATGAGCAGTTCTTC.

V and J are TRBV13 and TRBJ1-1; D is unclear. The CDR3 consists of 16 residues. V dropped 5 bases and J dropped 5 bases, with 21 bases sitting between them. From germline, CDR1 is PRHDT and CDR2 FYEKMQ (reference sequence). The CDR3 DNA follows: TGTGCCAGCAGCACTCCATTGCCAAACCGTGGGACTGAAGCTTTCTTT. Protein sequence: CASSTPLPNRGTEAFF.

V is TRBV6-2 or TRBV6-3 and J is TRBJ1-5; D is unresolved. Germline assignment: CDR1 MNHEY and CDR2 SVGEGT. The CDR3 runs to 16 residues. The V and J ends lost 0 bases and 2 bases respectively, with 11 bases between them. The CDR3 bases are TGTGCCAGCAGTTACTCGGCCGGGATGGGCAATCAGCCCCAGCATTTT. Its translation is CASSYSAGMGNQPQHF.

This clonotype was recorded at least ten times. This chain joins TRBV12-3 or TRBV12-4 and TRBJ1-5, with 9 bases identical to TRBD1. This CDR3 contains 15 residues. Trimming cost V 3 bases and J 4 bases; bases outside gene matches: 4. The DNA for the CDR3 is TGTGCCAGCAGTTTGCCTGGACAGGGGAATCAGCCCCAGCATTTT. Amino acid sequence: CASSLPGQGNQPQHF.

The chain combines TRBV6-5 with TRBJ1-1; TRBD1 matches at 7 bases. V lost 6 bases and J lost 0; bases outside the gene matches: 7. Germline CDR1 is MNHEY and CDR2 is SVGAGI. This CDR3 is 15 amino acids long. The CDR3 DNA follows: TGTGCCAGCAGGTCGGGACAGTCAATGAACACTGAAGCTTTCTTT. It specifies CASRSGQSMNTEAFF.